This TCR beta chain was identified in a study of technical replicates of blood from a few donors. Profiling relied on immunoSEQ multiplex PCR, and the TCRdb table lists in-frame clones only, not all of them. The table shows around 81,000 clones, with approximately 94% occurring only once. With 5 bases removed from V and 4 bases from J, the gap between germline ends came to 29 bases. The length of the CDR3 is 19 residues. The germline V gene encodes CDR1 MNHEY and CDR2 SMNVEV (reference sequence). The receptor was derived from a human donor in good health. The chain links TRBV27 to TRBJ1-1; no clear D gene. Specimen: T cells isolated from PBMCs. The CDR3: CASSPAGFVSPPEITEAFF. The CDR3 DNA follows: TGTGCCAGCAGTCCCGCGGGTTTCGTTTCACCCCCCGAAATCACTGAAGCTTTCTTT.